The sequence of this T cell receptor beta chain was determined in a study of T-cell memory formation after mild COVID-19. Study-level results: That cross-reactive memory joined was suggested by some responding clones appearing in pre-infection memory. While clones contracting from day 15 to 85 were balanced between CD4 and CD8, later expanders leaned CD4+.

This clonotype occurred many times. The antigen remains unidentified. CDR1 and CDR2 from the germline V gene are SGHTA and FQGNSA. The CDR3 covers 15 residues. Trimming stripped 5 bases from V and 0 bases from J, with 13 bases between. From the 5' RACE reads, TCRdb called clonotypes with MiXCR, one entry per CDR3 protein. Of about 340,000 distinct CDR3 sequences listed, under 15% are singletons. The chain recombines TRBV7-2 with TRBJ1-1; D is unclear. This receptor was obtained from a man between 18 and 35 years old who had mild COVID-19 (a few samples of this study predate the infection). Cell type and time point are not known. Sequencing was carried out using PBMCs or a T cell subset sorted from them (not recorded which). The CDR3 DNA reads TGTGCCAGCAGCCTCAGCGGAAGCATGAACACTGAAGCTTTCTTT. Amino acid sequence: CASSLSGSMNTEAFF. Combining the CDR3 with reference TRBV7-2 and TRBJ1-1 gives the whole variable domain GAGVSQSPSNKVTEKGKDVELRCDPISGHTALYWYRQSLGQGLEFLIYFQGNSAPDKSGLPSDRFSAERTGGSVSTLTIQRTQQEDSAVYLCASSLSGSMNTEAFFGQGTRLTVV.